These 7 T cell receptor beta chains were sequenced from one sample in a study of technical replicates of blood from a handful of donors. The table came from immunoSEQ multiplex PCR; TCRdb's copy has only in-frame clones and leaves some out. The sample includes roughly 79,000 clones, roughly 91% seen only once; the top ten take 0.3% to 0.4%. What was sequenced was T cells isolated from PBMCs. The source of these receptors is a human donor in good health. Some clones in this sample may be carry-over from other donors' samples.

The chain carries TRBV19 and TRBJ2-6, with 7 bases identical to TRBD1. This CDR3 contains 15 residues. J gave up 2 bases and V 6 bases, and 4 bases lay outside the gene matches. Per germline, CDR1 LNHDA and CDR2 SQIVND (reference sequence). CDR3 nucleotide sequence: TGTGCCAGTAGGACAGGGTCGACTGGGGCCAACGTCCTGACTTTC. Translating gives CASRTGSTGANVLTF.

V is TRBV29-1 and J is TRBJ2-7; D unclear. Trimming stripped 6 bases from V and 1 base from J, with 16 bases between. The CDR3 is made up of 14 amino acids. The germline gives CDR1 SQVTM, CDR2 ANQGSEA. The CDR3 here is CSVVNLHESYEQYF. The CDR3 bases are TGCAGCGTCGTCAACCTCCACGAGTCCTACGAGCAGTACTTC.

This chain uses TRBV5-1 with TRBJ2-7; TRBD2 agrees at 13 bases. The CDR3 runs 16 residues. Germline V gene lookup returns CDR1 SGHRS and CDR2 YFSETQ. The V gene end was trimmed by 4 bases and the J gene end by 6 bases; junction bases not matched to a gene: 10. The CDR3 coding sequence is TGCGCCAGCAGCCCTCCGGGACTAGCGGGAAGGGGCGAGCAGTACTTC. Its translation: CASSPPGLAGRGEQYF.

The chain couples TRBV5-1 to TRBJ1-1; TRBD1 aligns across 12 bases. Germline lookup yields CDR1 SGHRS and CDR2 YFSETQ. V shed 5 bases, J shed 4 bases, and the junction held 9 bases outside the gene matches. The CDR3 consists of 16 residues. The CDR3 nucleotides are TGCGCCAGCAGGCCGGGACAGGGGGCAGGCGGCACTGAAGCTTTCTTT. It translates to CASRPGQGAGGTEAFF.

The rearrangement links TRBV7-9 to TRBJ2-1; 14 nucleotides agree with TRBD2. Germline CDR1 SEHNR, CDR2 FQNEAQ (reference sequence). J lost 8 bases, V lost 0 bases, and 3 bases had no gene match. CDR3 length equals 16 residues. The CDR3 DNA follows: TGTGCCAGCAGCTTAGCAGGGACTAGCGGGAGCTATGAGCAGTTCTTC. Amino acid sequence: CASSLAGTSGSYEQFF.

The V call is TRBV14, the J call TRBJ2-7; 7 bases are shared with TRBD1. After removal of 3 bases from V and 1 base from J, the junction contained 3 bases not matched to a gene. CDR3 length: 14 amino acids. Germline values: CDR1 SGHDN, CDR2 FVKESK. CDR3 protein: CASSQPGQSYEQYF. CDR3 DNA sequence: TGTGCCAGCAGCCAGCCGGGACAGTCCTACGAGCAGTACTTC.

The J gene is TRBJ1-1, the V gene TRBV30, with D possibly matching TRBD1 (5 bases). The CDR3 is 13 residues long. From germline, CDR1 is GTSNPN and CDR2 SVGIG (reference sequence). Trimming took off 3 bases at V and 0 bases at J, with 8 bases between the two ends. Here the CDR3 DNA reads TGTGCCTGGAGCCTGACAGTGAACACTGAAGCTTTCTTT. Protein product: CAWSLTVNTEAFF. Using reference TRBV30 and TRBJ1-1 for the parts outside the CDR3, the full variable domain is SQTIHQWPATLVQPVGSPLSLECTVEGTSNPNLYWYRQAAGRGLQLLFYSVGIGQISSEVPQNLSASRPQDRQFILSSKKLLLSDSGFYLCAWSLTVNTEAFFGQGTRLTVV.